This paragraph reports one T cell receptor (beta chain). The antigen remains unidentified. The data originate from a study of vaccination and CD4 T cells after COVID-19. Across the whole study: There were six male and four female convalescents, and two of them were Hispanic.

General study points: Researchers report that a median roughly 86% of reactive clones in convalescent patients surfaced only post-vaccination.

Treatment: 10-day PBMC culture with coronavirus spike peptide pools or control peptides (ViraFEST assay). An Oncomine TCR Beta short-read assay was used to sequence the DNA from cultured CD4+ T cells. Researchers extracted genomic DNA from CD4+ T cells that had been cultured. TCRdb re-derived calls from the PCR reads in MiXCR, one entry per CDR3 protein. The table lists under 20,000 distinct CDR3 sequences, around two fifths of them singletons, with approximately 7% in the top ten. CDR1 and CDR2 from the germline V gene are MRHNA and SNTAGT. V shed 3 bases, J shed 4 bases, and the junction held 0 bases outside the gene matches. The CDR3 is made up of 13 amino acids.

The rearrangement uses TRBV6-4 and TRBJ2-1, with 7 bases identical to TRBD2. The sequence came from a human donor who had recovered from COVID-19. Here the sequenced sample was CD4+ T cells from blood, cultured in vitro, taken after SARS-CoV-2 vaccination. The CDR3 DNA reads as TGTGCCAGCAGTGAGCGGGAGTACAATGAGCAGTTCTTC. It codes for CASSEREYNEQFF.